Shown below are 13 T cell receptor beta chains from a single sample sequenced in a study of blood T cell repertoires in COVID-19. The repertoire was sequenced with immunoSEQ multiplex PCR; TCRdb's copy has only in-frame clones and lacks some. The repertoire holds under 80,000 clones, with more than 85% as singletons. Material: peripheral blood. These receptors all come from a man in his 70s with active COVID-19.

Only a few counts were recorded for this clone. This sequence joins TRBV4-2 and TRBJ1-2, with D uncertain. Germline assignment: CDR1 LGHNA and CDR2 YNFKEQ. There are 17 residues in the CDR3. Trimming removed 0 bases at V and 4 bases at J, with 18 bases between. This CDR3 is CASSQERASEWGYGYTF. In DNA, the CDR3 is TGTGCCAGCAGCCAAGAGAGGGCGTCCGAATGGGGCTATGGCTACACCTTC.

The V and J genes are TRBV2 and TRBJ2-1, with 7 bases that match TRBD2. Germline V lookup: CDR1 SNHLY, CDR2 FYNNEI. This CDR3 is built from 13 residues. V lost 7 bases to trimming and J lost 9 bases; unmatched junction nucleotides: 9. CDR3 in amino acids: CASTLAGVREQFF. The CDR3 nucleotides are TGTGCCAGCACACTCGCGGGAGTTCGTGAGCAGTTCTTC.

This rearrangement joins TRBV11-2 to TRBJ2-3; 12 nucleotides line up with TRBD2. Looked up from germline, CDR1 is SGHAT and CDR2 is FQNNGV. The CDR3 spans 19 residues. With V trimmed by 0 bases and J by 5 bases, 12 bases remained unmatched. The CDR3 loop reads CASSLDPLLAGGRGDTQYF. As DNA, the CDR3 is TGTGCCAGCAGCTTAGACCCCCTCCTAGCGGGAGGGCGGGGAGATACGCAGTATTTT.

The V and J genes are TRBV5-4 and TRBJ2-3; 8 bases match TRBD1. J gave up 2 bases and V 1 base, and 6 bases lay outside the gene matches. CDR1 and CDR2 (germline): SGHNT, YYREEE (reference sequence). The CDR3 runs to 16 residues. CDR3: CASSLLGQGITDTQYF. CDR3 in DNA: TGTGCCAGCAGCTTGCTCGGACAGGGAATCACAGATACGCAGTATTTT.

This clone occurred a few times. The V gene is TRBV13, the J gene TRBJ2-1, with 11 bases aligning to TRBD2. Per germline, CDR1 PRHDT and CDR2 FYEKMQ (reference sequence). V trimming: 7 bases; J trimming: 10 bases; junction bases outside the gene matches: 9. The length of the CDR3 is 14 residues. The CDR3 loop reads CASTGLAVIGEQFF. CDR3 nucleotides: TGTGCCAGCACGGGACTAGCGGTGATTGGGGAGCAGTTCTTC.

This sequence joins TRBV6-2 or TRBV6-3 and TRBJ1-2; the D is unclear. The V end was cut by 6 bases, the J end by 1 base, with 15 bases between. Germline V lookup: CDR1 MNHEY, CDR2 SVGEGT. This CDR3 comprises 15 residues. CDR3 in amino acids: CASSPSPGVNYGYTF. In nucleotides, the CDR3 is TGTGCCAGCAGCCCATCGCCGGGAGTTAACTATGGCTACACCTTC.

On this clone itself: This specimen includes other DNA sequences encoding the same CDR3. V is TRBV2 and J is TRBJ2-3; 8 bases match TRBD2. The CDR3 is made up of 16 amino acids. The germline gives CDR1 SNHLY, CDR2 FYNNEI. V was pared by 7 bases and J by 2 bases, with 11 bases of the junction left unmatched. The CDR3 coding sequence is TGTGCCAGCACCCGGGGGAGCGGGAGCCCCACAGATACGCAGTATTTT. Protein sequence: CASTRGSGSPTDTQYF.

This clone was seen a handful of times. The chain couples TRBV19 to TRBJ1-1; D remains unclear. CDR3 length equals 12 residues. Germline CDR1 is LNHDA and CDR2 is SQIVND (reference sequence). With 10 bases removed from V and 2 bases from J, the gap between germline ends came to 11 bases. CDR3 protein: CATGSFNTEAFF. The CDR3, as DNA: TGTGCCACCGGGTCTTTTAACACTGAAGCTTTCTTT.

This rearrangement joins TRBV5-1 to TRBJ2-5; 7 bases line up with TRBD1. The CDR3 covers 15 residues. Germline V gene sequence: CDR1 SGHRS, CDR2 YFSETQ. V dropped 0 bases and J dropped 3; count of bases not matched to a gene: 5. The chain's CDR3 is CASSLGQGVEETQYF. Here the CDR3 DNA reads TGCGCCAGCAGCTTGGGACAGGGCGTTGAAGAGACCCAGTACTTC.

This rearrangement joins TRBV19 to TRBJ2-7; unclear D gene. The CDR3 totals 13 residues. The germline V gene encodes CDR1 LNHDA and CDR2 SQIVND (reference sequence). V lost 4 bases, J lost 0 bases, and 7 bases lay in between. CDR3 in DNA: TGTGCCAGTAGTACCGACACCTCCTACGAGCAGTACTTC. Amino acids: CASSTDTSYEQYF.

The chain links TRBV4-3 to TRBJ2-2; the D gene is possibly TRBD1 (6 bases). The ends were cut back, 4 bases at V and 2 bases at J, with 14 bases in the middle. Germline CDR1 is LGHNA and CDR2 is YSLEER. This CDR3 is built from 16 residues. The chain's CDR3 is CASSPPPDRNTGELFF. The CDR3 DNA follows: TGCGCCAGCAGCCCCCCCCCGGACAGAAACACCGGGGAGCTGTTTTTT.

The CDR3 DNA follows: TGTGCCAGCAGCGGGGGCCCCCGGGACGAGCAGTACTTC. Its protein product is CASSGGPRDEQYF. The chain links TRBV7-9 to TRBJ2-7; perhaps TRBD1 as D (6 bases). V lost 5 bases, J lost 5 bases, and 13 bases lay in between. Looked up from germline, CDR1 is SEHNR and CDR2 is FQNEAQ (reference sequence). This CDR3 has 13 amino acids. Using reference TRBV7-9 and TRBJ2-7 for the parts outside the CDR3, the full variable domain is DTGVSQNPRHKITKRGQNVTFRCDPISEHNRLYWYRQTLGQGPEFLTYFQNEAQLEKSRLLSDRFSAERPKGSFSTLEIQRTEQGDSAMYLCASSGGPRDEQYFGPGTRLTVT.

The sample holds one count of this clone. This sequence joins TRBV6-5 and TRBJ1-2; 9 bases are a match to TRBD1. CDR1 and CDR2 from the germline V gene are MNHEY and SVGAGI. The V gene end was trimmed by 1 base and the J gene end by 1 base; junction bases not matched to a gene: 4. The CDR3 consists of 16 residues. CDR3 DNA sequence: TGTGCCAGCAGTTACTTGGGGGACAGGGATAACTATGGCTACACCTTC. It yields the protein CASSYLGDRDNYGYTF.